This T cell receptor beta chain was recorded in a study of human T cells and chemical hapten exposure. In the study overall: Subjects had 2% DPC placed on roughly 2 cm by roughly 2 cm of upper inner arm skin for sensitization.

From germline, CDR1 is MNHEY and CDR2 SVGAGI. This CDR3 has 16 residues. Losses at the gene ends were 6 bases for V and 4 bases for J; bases not matched to a gene: 9. This clonotype came up many times. TCRdb processed the RACE reads anew with MiXCR; each CDR3 protein has one entry. Here the sample spans about 85,000 distinct CDR3 sequences, 11% being singletons. Noted time point: patch test 2, 6 weeks after DPC sensitization. Treatment reported: therapeutic diphenylcyclopropenone sensitization with weekly scalp DPC. J is TRBJ2-6 and V is TRBV6-5; 7 bases line up with TRBD1. The sequenced sample was whole blood, obtained in connection with sensitization to the hapten diphenylcyclopropenone (DPC). This receptor was taken from a man between 18 and 29 years old with alopecia areata. Some clones in this sample may be carry-over from other donors' samples. CDR3 loop: CASRGPTGAGANVLTF. CDR3 nucleotide sequence: TGTGCCAGCAGGGGCCCTACAGGGGCAGGGGCCAACGTCCTGACTTTC.